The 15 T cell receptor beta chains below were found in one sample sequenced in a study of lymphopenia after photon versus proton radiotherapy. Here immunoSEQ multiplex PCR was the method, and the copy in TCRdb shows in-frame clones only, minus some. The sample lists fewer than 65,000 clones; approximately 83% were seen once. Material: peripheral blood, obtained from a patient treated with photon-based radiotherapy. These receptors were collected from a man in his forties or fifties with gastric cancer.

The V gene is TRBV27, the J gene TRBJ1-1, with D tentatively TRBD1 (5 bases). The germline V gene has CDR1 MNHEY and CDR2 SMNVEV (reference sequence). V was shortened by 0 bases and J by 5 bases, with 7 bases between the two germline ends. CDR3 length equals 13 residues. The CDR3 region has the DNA TGTGCCAGCAGTTTATCTGGGGCGACTGAAGCTTTCTTT. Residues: CASSLSGATEAFF.

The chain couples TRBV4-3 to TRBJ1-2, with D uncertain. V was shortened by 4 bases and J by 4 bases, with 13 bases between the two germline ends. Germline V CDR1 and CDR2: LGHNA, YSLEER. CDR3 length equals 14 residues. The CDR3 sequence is CASSPGFESYGYTF. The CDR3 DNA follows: TGCGCCAGCAGCCCTGGTTTCGAGAGCTATGGCTACACCTTC.

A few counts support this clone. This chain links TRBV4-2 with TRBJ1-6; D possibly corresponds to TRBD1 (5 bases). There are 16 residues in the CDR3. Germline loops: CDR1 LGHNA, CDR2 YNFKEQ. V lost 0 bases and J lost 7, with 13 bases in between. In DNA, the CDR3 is TGTGCCAGCAGCCAAGATGGGGCAGGGAACAATTCACCCCTCCACTTT. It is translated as CASSQDGAGNNSPLHF.

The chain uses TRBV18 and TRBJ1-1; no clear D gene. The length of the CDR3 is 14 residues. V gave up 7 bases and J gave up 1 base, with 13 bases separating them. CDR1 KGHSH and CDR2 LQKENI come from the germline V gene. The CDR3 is CASFEAYQNTEAFF. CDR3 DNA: TGTGCCAGCTTCGAGGCCTACCAGAACACTGAAGCTTTCTTT. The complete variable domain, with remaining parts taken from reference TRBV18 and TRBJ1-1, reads NAGVMQNPRHLVRRRGQEARLRCSPMKGHSHVYWYRQLPEEGLKFMVYLQKENIIDESGMPKERFSAEFPKEGPSILRIQQVVRGDSAAYFCASFEAYQNTEAFFGQGTRLTVV.

The CDR3: CASSSRQGPSQETQYF. For the CDR3, the DNA is TGTGCCAGCAGCTCCAGACAGGGGCCATCTCAAGAGACCCAGTACTTC. The chain joins TRBV7-9 to TRBJ2-5; the match to TRBD1 covers 8 bases. CDR1 and CDR2 (germline): SEHNR, FQNEAQ (reference sequence). The trim removed 4 bases at V and 2 bases at J, leaving 9 bases unmatched. This CDR3 region has 16 residues.

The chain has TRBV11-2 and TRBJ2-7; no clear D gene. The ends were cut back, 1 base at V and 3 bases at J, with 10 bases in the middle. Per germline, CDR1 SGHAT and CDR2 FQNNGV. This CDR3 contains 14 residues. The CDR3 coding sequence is TGTGCCAGCAGCTTAGTCCGGAATTACTACGAGCAGTACTTC. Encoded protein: CASSLVRNYYEQYF.

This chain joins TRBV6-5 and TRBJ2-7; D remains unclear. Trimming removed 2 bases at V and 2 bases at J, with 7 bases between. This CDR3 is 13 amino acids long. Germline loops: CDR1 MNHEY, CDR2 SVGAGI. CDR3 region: CASSYAPTYEQYF. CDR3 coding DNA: TGTGCCAGCAGTTACGCCCCGACCTACGAGCAGTACTTC.

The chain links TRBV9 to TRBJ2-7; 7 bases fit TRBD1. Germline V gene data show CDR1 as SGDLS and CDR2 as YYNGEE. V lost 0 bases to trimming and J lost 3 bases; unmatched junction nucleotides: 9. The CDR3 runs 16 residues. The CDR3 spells CASSVGERTGGYEQYF. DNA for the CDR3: TGTGCCAGCAGCGTAGGCGAAAGGACAGGAGGCTACGAGCAGTACTTC. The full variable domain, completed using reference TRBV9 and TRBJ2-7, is DSGVTQTPKHLITATGQRVTLRCSPRSGDLSVYWYQQSLDQGLQFLIQYYNGEERAKGNILERFSAQQFPDLHSELNLSSLELGDSALYFCASSVGERTGGYEQYFGPGTRLTVT.

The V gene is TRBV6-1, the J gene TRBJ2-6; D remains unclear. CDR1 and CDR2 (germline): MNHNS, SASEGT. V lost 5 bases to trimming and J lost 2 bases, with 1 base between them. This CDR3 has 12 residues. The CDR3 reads CASSPGANVLTF. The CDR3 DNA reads TGTGCCAGCAGTCCTGGGGCCAACGTCCTGACTTTC.

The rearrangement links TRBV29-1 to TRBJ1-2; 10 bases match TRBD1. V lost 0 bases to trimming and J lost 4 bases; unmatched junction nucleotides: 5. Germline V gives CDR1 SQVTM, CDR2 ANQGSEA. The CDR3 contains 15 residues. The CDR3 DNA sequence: TGCAGCGTTGAAGAGGGGGACAGGGGCCTCTATGGCTACACCTTC. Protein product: CSVEEGDRGLYGYTF.

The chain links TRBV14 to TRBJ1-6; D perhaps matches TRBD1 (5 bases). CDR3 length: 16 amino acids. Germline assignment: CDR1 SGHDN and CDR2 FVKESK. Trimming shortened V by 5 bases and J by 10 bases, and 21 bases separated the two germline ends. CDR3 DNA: TGTGCCAGCAGCTCAGTCCCCGGGACGGGGGGATCACCCCTCCACTTT. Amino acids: CASSSVPGTGGSPLHF.

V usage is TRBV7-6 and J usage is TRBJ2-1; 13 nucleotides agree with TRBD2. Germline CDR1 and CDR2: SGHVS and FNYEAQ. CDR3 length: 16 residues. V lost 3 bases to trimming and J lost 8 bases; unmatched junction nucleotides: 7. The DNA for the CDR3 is TGTGCCAGCAGCTTGGATAGGGGACTAGCGGGGTATGAGCAGTTCTTC. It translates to CASSLDRGLAGYEQFF.

The CDR3 DNA follows: TGTGCCAGCAGCTTAGTAGGCGGGGGGGCTGCAGATACGCAGTATTTT. It translates to CASSLVGGGAADTQYF. The chain employs TRBV7-9 and TRBJ2-3; 9 nucleotides agree with TRBD2. The CDR3 extends over 16 amino acids. Germline V gene lookup returns CDR1 SEHNR and CDR2 FQNEAQ (reference sequence). The junction had 6 bases not matched to a gene; V was cut back by 1 base and J by 4 bases.

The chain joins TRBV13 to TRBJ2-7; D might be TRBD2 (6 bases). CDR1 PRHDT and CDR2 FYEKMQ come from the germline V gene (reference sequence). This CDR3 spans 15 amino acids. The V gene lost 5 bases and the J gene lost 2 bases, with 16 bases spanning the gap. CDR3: CASSTTGTGTYEQYF. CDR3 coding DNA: TGTGCCAGCAGCACAACCGGGACTGGGACCTACGAGCAGTACTTC.

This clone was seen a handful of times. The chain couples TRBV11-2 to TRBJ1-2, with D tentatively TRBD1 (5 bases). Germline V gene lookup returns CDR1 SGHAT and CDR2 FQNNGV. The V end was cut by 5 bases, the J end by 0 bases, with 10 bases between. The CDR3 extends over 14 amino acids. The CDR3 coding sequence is TGTGCCAGCAGCATTGGGACCTCTAACTATGGCTACACCTTC. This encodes CASSIGTSNYGYTF. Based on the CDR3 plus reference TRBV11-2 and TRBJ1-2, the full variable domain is EAGVAQSPRYKIIEKRQSVAFWCNPISGHATLYWYQQILGQGPKLLIQFQNNGVVDDSQLPKDRFSAERLKGVDSTLKIQPAKLEDSAVYLCASSIGTSNYGYTFGSGTRLTVV.